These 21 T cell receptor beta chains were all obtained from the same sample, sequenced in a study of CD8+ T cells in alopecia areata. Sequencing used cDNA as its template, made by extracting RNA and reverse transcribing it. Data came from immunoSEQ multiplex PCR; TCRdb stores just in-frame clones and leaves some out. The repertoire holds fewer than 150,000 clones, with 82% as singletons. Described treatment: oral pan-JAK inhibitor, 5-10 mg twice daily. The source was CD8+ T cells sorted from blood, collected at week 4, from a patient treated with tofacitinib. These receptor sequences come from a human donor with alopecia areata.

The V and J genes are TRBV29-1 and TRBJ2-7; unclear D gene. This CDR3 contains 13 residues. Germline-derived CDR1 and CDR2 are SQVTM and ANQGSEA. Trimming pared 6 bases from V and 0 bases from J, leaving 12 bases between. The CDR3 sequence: CSVRHSSSYEQYF. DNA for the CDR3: TGCAGCGTCCGACATTCCAGCTCCTACGAGCAGTACTTC.

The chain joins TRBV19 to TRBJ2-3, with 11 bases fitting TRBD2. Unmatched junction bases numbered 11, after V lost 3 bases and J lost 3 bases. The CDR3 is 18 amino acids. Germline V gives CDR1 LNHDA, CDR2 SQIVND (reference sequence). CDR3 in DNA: TGTGCCAGTAGTATGGCTAGCGGGGGGACGGTATTGACAGATACGCAGTATTTT. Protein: CASSMASGGTVLTDTQYF.

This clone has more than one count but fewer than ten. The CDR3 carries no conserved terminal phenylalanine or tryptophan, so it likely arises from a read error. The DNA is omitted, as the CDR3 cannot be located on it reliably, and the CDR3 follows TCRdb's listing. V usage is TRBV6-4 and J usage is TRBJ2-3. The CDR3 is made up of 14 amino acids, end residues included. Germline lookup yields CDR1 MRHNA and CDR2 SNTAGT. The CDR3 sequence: CASSEATSTVPKGL.

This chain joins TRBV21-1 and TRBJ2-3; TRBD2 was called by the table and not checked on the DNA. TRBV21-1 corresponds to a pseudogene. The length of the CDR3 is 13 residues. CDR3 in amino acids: CASTRTSTDTQYF. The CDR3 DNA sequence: TGTGCCAGCACGAGGACTAGCACAGATACGCAGTATTTT.

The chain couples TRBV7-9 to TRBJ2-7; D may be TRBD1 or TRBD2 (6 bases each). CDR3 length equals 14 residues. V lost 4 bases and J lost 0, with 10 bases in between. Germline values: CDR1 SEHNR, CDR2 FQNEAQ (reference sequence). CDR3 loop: CASSSRGRSYEQYF. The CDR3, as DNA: TGTGCCAGCAGCTCCCGGGGGCGCTCCTACGAGCAGTACTTC.

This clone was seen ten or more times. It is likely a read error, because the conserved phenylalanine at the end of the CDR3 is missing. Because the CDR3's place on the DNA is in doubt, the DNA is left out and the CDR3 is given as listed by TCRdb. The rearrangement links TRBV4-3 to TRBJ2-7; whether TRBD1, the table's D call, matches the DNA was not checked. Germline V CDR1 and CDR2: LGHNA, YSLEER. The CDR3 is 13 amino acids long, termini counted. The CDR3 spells CASSQDRGTGLVC.

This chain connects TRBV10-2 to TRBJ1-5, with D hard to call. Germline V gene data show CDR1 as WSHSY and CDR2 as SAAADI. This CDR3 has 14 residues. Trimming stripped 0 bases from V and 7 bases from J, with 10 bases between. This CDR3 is CASSESGSRQPQHF. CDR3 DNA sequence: TGCGCCAGCAGTGAGTCGGGCTCGAGGCAGCCCCAGCATTTT.

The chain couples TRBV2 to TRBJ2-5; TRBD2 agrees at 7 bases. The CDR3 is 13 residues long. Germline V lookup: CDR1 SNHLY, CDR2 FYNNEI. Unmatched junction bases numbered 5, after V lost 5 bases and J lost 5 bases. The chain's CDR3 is CASSSREEETQYF. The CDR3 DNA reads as TGTGCCAGCAGTTCCCGGGAGGAGGAGACCCAGTACTTC. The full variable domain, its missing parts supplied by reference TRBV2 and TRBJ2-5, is EPEVTQTPSHQVTQMGQEVILRCVPISNHLYFYWYRQILGQKVEFLVSFYNNEISEKSEIFDDQFSVERPDGSNFTLKIRSTKLEDSAMYFCASSSREEETQYFGPGTRLLVL.

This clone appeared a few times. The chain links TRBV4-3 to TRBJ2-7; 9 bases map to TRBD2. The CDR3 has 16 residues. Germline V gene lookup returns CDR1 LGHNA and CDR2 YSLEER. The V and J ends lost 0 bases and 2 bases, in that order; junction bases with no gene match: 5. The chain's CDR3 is CASSQESSGATYEQYF. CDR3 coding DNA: TGCGCCAGCAGCCAAGAATCTAGCGGGGCAACCTACGAGCAGTACTTC.

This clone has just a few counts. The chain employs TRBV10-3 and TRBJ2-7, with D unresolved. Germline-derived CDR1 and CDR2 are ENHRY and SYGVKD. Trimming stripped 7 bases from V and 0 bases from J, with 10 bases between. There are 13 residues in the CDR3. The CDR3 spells CAITTDGSYEQYF. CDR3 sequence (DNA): TGTGCCATCACCACCGACGGCTCCTACGAGCAGTACTTC.

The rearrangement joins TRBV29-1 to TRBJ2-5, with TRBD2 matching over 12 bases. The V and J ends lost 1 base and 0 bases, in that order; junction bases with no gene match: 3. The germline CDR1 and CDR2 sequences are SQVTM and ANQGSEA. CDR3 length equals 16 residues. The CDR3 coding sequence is TGCAGCGTTGAAGGGACTAGCGGGGAGTACCAAGAGACCCAGTACTTC. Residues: CSVEGTSGEYQETQYF.

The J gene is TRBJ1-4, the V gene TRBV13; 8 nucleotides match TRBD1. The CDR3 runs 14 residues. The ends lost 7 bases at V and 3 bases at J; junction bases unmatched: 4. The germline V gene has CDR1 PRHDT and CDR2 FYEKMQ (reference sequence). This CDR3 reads CASKQGAANEKLFF. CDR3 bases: TGTGCCAGCAAGCAGGGGGCGGCTAATGAAAAACTGTTTTTT.

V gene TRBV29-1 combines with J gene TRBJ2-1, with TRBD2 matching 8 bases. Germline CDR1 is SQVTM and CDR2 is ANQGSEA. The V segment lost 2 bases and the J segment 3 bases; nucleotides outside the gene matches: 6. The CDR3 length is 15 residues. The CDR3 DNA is TGCAGCGTTGAAAGGCGGGGGGATCACTACAATGAGCAGTTCTTC. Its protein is CSVERRGDHYNEQFF.

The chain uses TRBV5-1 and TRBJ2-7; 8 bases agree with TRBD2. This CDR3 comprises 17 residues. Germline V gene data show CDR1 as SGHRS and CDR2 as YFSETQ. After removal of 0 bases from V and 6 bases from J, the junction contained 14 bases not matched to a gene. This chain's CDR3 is CASSLDRSSGHRGEQYF. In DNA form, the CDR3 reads TGCGCCAGCAGCTTGGATCGCTCTAGCGGGCACCGGGGCGAGCAGTACTTC. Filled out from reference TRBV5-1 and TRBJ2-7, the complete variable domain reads KAGVTQTPRYLIKTRGQQVTLSCSPISGHRSVSWYQQTPGQGLQFLFEYFSETQRNKGNFPGRFSGRQFSNSRSEMNVSTLELGDSALYLCASSLDRSSGHRGEQYFGPGTRLTVT.

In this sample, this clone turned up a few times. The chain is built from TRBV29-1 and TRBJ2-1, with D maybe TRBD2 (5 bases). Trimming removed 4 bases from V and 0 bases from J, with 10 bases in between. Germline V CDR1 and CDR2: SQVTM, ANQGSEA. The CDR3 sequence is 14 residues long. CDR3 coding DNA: TGCAGCGTTGCTTTGGGGAGCTCCTACAATGAGCAGTTCTTC. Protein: CSVALGSSYNEQFF.

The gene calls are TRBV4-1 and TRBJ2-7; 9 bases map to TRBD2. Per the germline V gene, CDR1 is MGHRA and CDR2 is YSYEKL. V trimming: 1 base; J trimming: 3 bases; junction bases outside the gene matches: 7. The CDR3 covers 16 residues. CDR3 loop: CASSQATGRGGYEQYF. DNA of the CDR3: TGCGCCAGCAGCCAAGCCACGGGGCGGGGGGGCTACGAGCAGTACTTC.

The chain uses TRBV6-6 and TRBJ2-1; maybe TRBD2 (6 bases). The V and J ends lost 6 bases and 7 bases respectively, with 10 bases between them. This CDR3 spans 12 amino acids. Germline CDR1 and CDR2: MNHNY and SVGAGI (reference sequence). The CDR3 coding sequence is TGTGCCAGCAGAACCGGGACTAATGAGCAGTTCTTC. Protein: CASRTGTNEQFF.

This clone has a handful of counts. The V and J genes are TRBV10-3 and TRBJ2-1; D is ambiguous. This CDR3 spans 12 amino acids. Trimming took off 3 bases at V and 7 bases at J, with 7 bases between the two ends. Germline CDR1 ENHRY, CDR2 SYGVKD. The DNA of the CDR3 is TGTGCCATCAGTGAATTGGGGAATGAGCAGTTCTTC. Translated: CAISELGNEQFF.

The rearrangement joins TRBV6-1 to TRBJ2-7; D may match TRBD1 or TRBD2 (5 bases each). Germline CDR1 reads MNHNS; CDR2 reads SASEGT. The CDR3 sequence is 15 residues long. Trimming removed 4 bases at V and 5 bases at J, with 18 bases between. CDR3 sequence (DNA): TGTGCCAGCAGTGTCAGTGGAGGTCTGGGGCACGAGCAGTACTTC. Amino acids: CASSVSGGLGHEQYF.

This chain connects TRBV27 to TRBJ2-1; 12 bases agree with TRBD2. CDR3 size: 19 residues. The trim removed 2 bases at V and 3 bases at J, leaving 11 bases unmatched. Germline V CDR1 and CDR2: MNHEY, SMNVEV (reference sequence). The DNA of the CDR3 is TGTGCCAGCAGTTTAGCCCTAGCGGGGGGGCCAAGAGGCTACAATGAGCAGTTCTTC. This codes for CASSLALAGGPRGYNEQFF.

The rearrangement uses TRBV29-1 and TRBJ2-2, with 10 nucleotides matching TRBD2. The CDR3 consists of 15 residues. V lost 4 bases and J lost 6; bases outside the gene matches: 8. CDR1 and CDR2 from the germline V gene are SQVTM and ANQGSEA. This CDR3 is CSVAKPGLASGELFF. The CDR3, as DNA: TGCAGCGTTGCCAAACCGGGACTAGCGTCCGGGGAGCTGTTTTTT.